The 16 T cell receptor beta chains presented below share a single source sample, sequenced in a study of sequential checkpoint blockade in melanoma. Specified treatment: randomized to nivolumab then ipilimumab (arm A) or the reverse (arm B). Generated by immunoSEQ multiplex PCR, the TCRdb table keeps only in-frame clones and is missing some. The data show 35,000 to 40,000 clones, with 70% to 90% seen just once and around 11% held by the top ten. Material: CD8+ T cells sorted from blood (inferred from file names), obtained from a patient given nivolumab and ipilimumab in sequence. These receptors originate from a human donor with melanoma.

The chain uses TRBV5-8 and TRBJ1-5; the D is unclear. V was trimmed by 1 base and J by 2 bases, leaving 4 bases between them. Germline V gene sequence: CDR1 SGHTS, CDR2 YDEGEE. This CDR3 contains 13 residues. CDR3 DNA: TGTGCCAGCAGCTTGATCGGCAATCAGCCCCAGCATTTT. Translating it yields CASSLIGNQPQHF.

The V and J genes are TRBV5-1 and TRBJ1-2, with D possibly being TRBD1 (5 bases). V lost 1 base to trimming and J lost 0 bases, with 7 bases between them. The germline V gene encodes CDR1 SGHRS and CDR2 YFSETQ. This CDR3 is 14 amino acids long. The CDR3 spells CASSLTGANYGYTF. The CDR3 region has the DNA TGCGCCAGCAGCTTGACAGGTGCTAACTATGGCTACACCTTC.

The chain has TRBV15 and TRBJ2-5; D is uncertain. Germline loops: CDR1 LNHNV, CDR2 YYDKDF (reference sequence). This CDR3 has 15 amino acids. Trimming stripped 0 bases from V and 2 bases from J, with 10 bases between. DNA for the CDR3: TGTGCCACCAGCAGAGACGGAGAGATACAAGAGACCCAGTACTTC. Translation gives CATSRDGEIQETQYF.

J is TRBJ2-1 and V is TRBV4-3, with 9 bases matching TRBD2. CDR1 and CDR2 (germline): LGHNA, YSLEER. With 5 bases clipped from V and 4 bases from J, the junction kept 6 bases outside the gene matches. CDR3 size: 15 residues. The CDR3 bases are TGCGCCAGCAGCGTCACCAGCGGGGGGTACAATGAGCAGTTCTTC. Protein sequence: CASSVTSGGYNEQFF.

V is TRBV7-2 and J is TRBJ2-7, with a weak D call TRBD1 (6 bases). V was clipped by 5 bases and J by 1 base, with 12 bases between them. Germline lookup yields CDR1 SGHTA and CDR2 FQGNSA. CDR3 length: 14 amino acids. Here the CDR3 reads CASSQQGSSYEQYF. The CDR3, as DNA: TGTGCCAGCAGCCAACAGGGTTCATCCTACGAGCAGTACTTC.

The genes are TRBV7-2 and TRBJ1-2, with D hard to call. Germline values: CDR1 SGHTA, CDR2 FQGNSA. The CDR3 totals 13 residues. V was shortened by 1 base and J by 1 base, with 4 bases between the two germline ends. Here the CDR3 DNA reads TGTGCCAGCAGCTTAGGAGGTAACTATGGCTACACCTTC. Encoded protein: CASSLGGNYGYTF.

This chain connects TRBV4-1 to TRBJ2-1, with a tentative D call TRBD2 (5 bases). The CDR3 has 16 amino acids. CDR1 and CDR2 from the germline V gene are MGHRA and YSYEKL. The V gene lost 4 bases and the J gene lost 0 bases, with 13 bases spanning the gap. CDR3 protein: CASSRERLSSYNEQFF. Here the CDR3 DNA reads TGCGCCAGCAGCCGAGAGCGACTAAGCTCCTACAATGAGCAGTTCTTC.

The chain links TRBV6-1 to TRBJ1-1, with D tentatively TRBD1 (5 bases). The CDR3 extends over 13 amino acids. Between the trimmed V and J ends, which lost 10 bases and 3 bases, there was a span of 15 bases. The germline V gene encodes CDR1 MNHNS and CDR2 SASEGT. The CDR3: CATPGRLDTEAFF. CDR3 in DNA: TGTGCCACCCCAGGGAGGTTAGACACTGAAGCTTTCTTT.

This chain links TRBV9 with TRBJ2-7, with D perhaps TRBD2 (6 bases). Trimming stripped 4 bases from V and 4 bases from J, with 15 bases between. The CDR3 has 14 amino acids. Germline CDR1 and CDR2: SGDLS and YYNGEE. The CDR3 sequence is CASSPRDLLYEQYF. The CDR3 region has the DNA TGTGCCAGCAGCCCCCGGGACTTGCTATACGAGCAGTACTTC.

The chain employs TRBV6-5 and TRBJ2-5, with TRBD2 matching 11 bases. Trimming removed 0 bases from V and 12 bases from J; junction bases left unmatched: 9. The length of the CDR3 is 15 residues. Germline loops: CDR1 MNHEY, CDR2 SVGAGI. CDR3 loop: CASSYSRTSGSEEYF. The DNA of the CDR3 is TGTGCCAGCAGTTACTCGAGAACTAGCGGGAGTGAGGAGTACTTC.

This clone was found a few times. The chain uses TRBV4-2 and TRBJ1-4, with 7 bases fitting TRBD1. Germline V gene sequence: CDR1 LGHNA, CDR2 YNFKEQ. J was trimmed by 8 bases and V by 5 bases; bases with no gene match: 17. This CDR3 comprises 17 residues. The CDR3 nucleotides are TGTGCCAGCAGCTTATTCTTTCCGACTCAGGGGGACGAAAAACTGTTTTTT. This encodes CASSLFFPTQGDEKLFF.

This clone has only one observation. This chain uses TRBV29-1 with TRBJ2-3; TRBD2 aligns across 10 bases. Trimming removed 3 bases from V and 6 bases from J; junction bases left unmatched: 21. CDR1 and CDR2 from the germline V gene are SQVTM and ANQGSEA. This CDR3 spans 19 amino acids. The CDR3 nucleotides read TGCAGCGTTGAGTTGGGCTCAGCGGGAGGGAAGGCCGGATGGGATACGCAGTATTTT. Amino acid sequence: CSVELGSAGGKAGWDTQYF.

Written as DNA, the CDR3 is TGCGCCAGCAGCCACCGGGACAGGGGTTTGAACACTGAAGCTTTCTTT. Translation gives CASSHRDRGLNTEAFF. The chain carries TRBV4-3 and TRBJ1-1, with 10 bases identical to TRBD1. J lost 0 bases, V lost 3 bases, and 4 bases had no gene match. This CDR3 spans 16 amino acids. The V gene's germline CDR1 is LGHNA and CDR2 YSLEER.

The gene calls are TRBV19 and TRBJ1-3; D is undetermined. Germline CDR1 and CDR2: LNHDA and SQIVND (reference sequence). V gave up 4 bases and J gave up 0 bases, with 7 bases separating them. This CDR3 comprises 14 residues. Here the CDR3 reads CASSNLYSGNTIYF. For the CDR3, the DNA is TGTGCCAGTAGTAATCTATACTCTGGAAACACCATATATTTT.

The chain uses TRBV29-1 and TRBJ2-5; D gene uncertain. The J call may be wrong; the DNA end is better matched by TRBJ2-7. The CDR3 runs 15 residues. CDR1 and CDR2 (germline): SQVTM, ANQGSEA. This CDR3 is CSVDEETPNSYEQYF. The DNA of the CDR3 is TGCAGCGTTGATGAGGAAACTCCGAACTCCTACGAGCAGTACTTC.

This sequence joins TRBV4-1 and TRBJ2-4; D might be TRBD2 (7 bases). CDR1 is MGHRA, CDR2 YSYEKL, per germline. This CDR3 has 22 residues. The V end lost 0 bases, the J end lost 0 bases, and 27 bases lay between the germline ends. The CDR3 reads CASSQESMGGPGNILAKNIQYF. In nucleotides, the CDR3 is TGCGCCAGCAGCCAAGAATCCATGGGGGGGCCTGGGAATATTCTAGCCAAAAACATTCAGTACTTC.